The 26 T cell receptor beta chains below come from one sample, sequenced in a study of cytomegalovirus exposure and HLA in healthy donors. PCR primers comprised 60 Vbeta and 13 Jbeta primers. Here immunoSEQ multiplex PCR was the method, and the copy in TCRdb shows in-frame clones only, minus some. The sample consists of more than 60,000 clones, about 82% of them appearing once. Sample: PBMCs. The receptors were gathered from a woman aged 30 to 39 in good health and CMV-seronegative.

This rearrangement joins TRBV7-9 to TRBJ1-2; a possible D gene is TRBD1 (6 bases). The V gene lost 5 bases and the J gene lost 5 bases, with 18 bases spanning the gap. This CDR3 has 15 residues. In germline, CDR1 is SEHNR, CDR2 FQNEAQ (reference sequence). The CDR3 reads CASSRYGGPEYGYTF. CDR3 DNA: TGTGCCAGCAGCAGATACGGGGGGCCAGAGTATGGCTACACCTTC.

The J gene is TRBJ1-2, the V gene TRBV4-1; 8 bases fit TRBD1. This CDR3 is 16 amino acids long. Germline V CDR1 and CDR2: MGHRA, YSYEKL. With V trimmed by 1 base and J by 5 bases, 9 bases remained unmatched. CDR3 residues: CASSQGGTGAIYGYTF. Here the CDR3 DNA reads TGCGCCAGCAGCCAAGGTGGGACAGGTGCCATATATGGCTACACCTTC.

CDR3 amino acids: CASSLGDRPGSSPLHF. The CDR3 bases are TGTGCCAGCAGCTTAGGGGACAGGCCTGGTAGCTCACCCCTCCACTTT. J is TRBJ1-6 and V is TRBV7-8; 8 bases agree with TRBD1. Per germline, CDR1 SGHVS and CDR2 FQNEAQ. The CDR3 extends over 16 amino acids. V gave up 1 base and J gave up 10 bases; unmatched junction bases: 9.

The V call is TRBV6-5, the J call TRBJ1-6; 7 bases are a match to TRBD1. J gave up 7 bases and V 8 bases, and 5 bases lay outside the gene matches. Germline CDR1 is MNHEY and CDR2 is SVGAGI. CDR3 size: 13 residues. The CDR3 region has the DNA TGTGCCAGCCGAGACAGGGAAAATTCACCCCTCCACTTT. Encoded protein: CASRDRENSPLHF.

This clone turned up a few times. The V and J genes are TRBV6-5 and TRBJ1-5, with D perhaps TRBD1 (6 bases). The CDR3 runs 13 residues. The germline V gene encodes CDR1 MNHEY and CDR2 SVGAGI. This chain's CDR3 is CGWTANSNQPQHF. The CDR3 DNA reads TGTGGTTGGACAGCAAATAGCAATCAGCCCCAGCATTTT.

This clone was observed a handful of times. This rearrangement joins TRBV25-1 to TRBJ2-6; 9 bases are shared with TRBD1. Losses at the gene ends were 1 base for V and 2 bases for J; bases not matched to a gene: 6. From germline, CDR1 is MGHDK and CDR2 SYGVNS. This CDR3 has 18 amino acids. CDR3 nucleotides: TGTGCCAGCAGTGAATTGGGACAGGGACTGACTGGGGCCAACGTCCTGACTTTC. Translated: CASSELGQGLTGANVLTF.

The genes are TRBV9 and TRBJ2-7; D is perhaps TRBD1 (6 bases). The CDR3 runs to 16 residues. The germline V gene has CDR1 SGDLS and CDR2 YYNGEE. Trimming removed 3 bases at V and 1 base at J, with 17 bases between. CDR3 protein: CASSATGTPISYEQYF. The CDR3 DNA reads TGTGCCAGCAGCGCAACCGGGACACCAATTTCCTACGAGCAGTACTTC.

The chain uses TRBV7-2 and TRBJ2-7; D ambiguous. The CDR3 runs to 13 residues. The germline CDR1 and CDR2 sequences are SGHTA and FQGNSA. V shed 2 bases and J shed 3 bases, with 8 bases lying between them. CDR3: CASSLNSIYEQYF. CDR3 in DNA: TGTGCCAGCAGCTTAAACAGCATCTACGAGCAGTACTTC.

The chain carries TRBV10-3 and TRBJ2-5; 9 bases match TRBD1. Unmatched junction bases numbered 9, after V lost 5 bases and J lost 5 bases. In germline, CDR1 is ENHRY, CDR2 SYGVKD. The CDR3 is 15 residues long. The CDR3 sequence is CAISPMTGGVETQYF. The CDR3 DNA is TGTGCCATCAGTCCTATGACAGGGGGTGTCGAGACCCAGTACTTC.

This clone appeared once. This chain joins TRBV30 and TRBJ2-3, with 8 bases that match TRBD2. The CDR3 contains 15 residues. Germline values: CDR1 GTSNPN, CDR2 SVGIG (reference sequence). V lost 0 bases and J lost 3; bases outside the gene matches: 5. The CDR3 spells CAWSVLSGRTDTQYF. DNA for the CDR3: TGTGCCTGGAGTGTACTAAGCGGGAGAACAGATACGCAGTATTTT. Complete variable domain (other parts from reference TRBV30 and TRBJ2-3): SQTIHQWPATLVQPVGSPLSLECTVEGTSNPNLYWYRQAAGRGLQLLFYSVGIGQISSEVPQNLSASRPQDRQFILSSKKLLLSDSGFYLCAWSVLSGRTDTQYFGPGTRLTVL.

This chain links TRBV6-5 with TRBJ2-4, with D possibly matching TRBD1 (6 bases). The CDR3 is 14 amino acids. V was clipped by 0 bases and J by 10 bases, with 13 bases between them. Germline assignment: CDR1 MNHEY and CDR2 SVGAGI. The CDR3 DNA is TGTGCCAGCAGTTACTCCGCAGGGGTAGCAATTCAGTACTTC. Protein product: CASSYSAGVAIQYF.

V and J are TRBV18 and TRBJ1-1, with D perhaps matching TRBD1 (5 bases). Germline V gives CDR1 KGHSH, CDR2 LQKENI. V lost 5 bases, J lost 4 bases, and 11 bases lay in between. The CDR3 length is 13 residues. The CDR3 coding sequence is TGTGCCAGCTCATCGACAGTGAGCACTGAAGCTTTCTTT. It specifies CASSSTVSTEAFF.

The V gene is TRBV25-1, the J gene TRBJ2-3, with TRBD2 matching 7 bases. The germline V gene has CDR1 MGHDK and CDR2 SYGVNS. The J segment lost 4 bases and the V segment lost 3 bases, leaving 4 bases of the junction unmatched. The CDR3 extends over 14 amino acids. CDR3 bases: TGTGCCAGCAGTGACCTCGGACTAGCAGATACGCAGTATTTT. Residues: CASSDLGLADTQYF.

The chain joins TRBV5-1 to TRBJ1-6, with a tentative D call TRBD1 (5 bases). V was cut by 3 bases and J by 9 bases, with 16 bases left in between. The germline CDR1 and CDR2 sequences are SGHRS and YFSETQ. The CDR3 is made up of 15 amino acids. The CDR3 nucleotides read TGCGCCAGCAGCTCGGCGCAGGGCGTTCGTTCACCCCTCCACTTT. Residues: CASSSAQGVRSPLHF.

CDR3 DNA sequence: TGCAGCGTTGGGACGGGGACCTACGAGCAGTACTTC. Amino acid sequence: CSVGTGTYEQYF. V and J are TRBV29-1 and TRBJ2-7, with D possibly matching TRBD2 (5 bases). Germline V gene lookup returns CDR1 SQVTM and CDR2 ANQGSEA. This CDR3 spans 12 amino acids. Trimming left V 4 bases short and J 2 bases short, with 9 bases between.

The V call is TRBV6-5, the J call TRBJ1-2; 7 nucleotides line up with TRBD1. Germline loops: CDR1 MNHEY, CDR2 SVGAGI. V shed 1 base and J 8 bases; nucleotides not matched to a gene: 4. CDR3 length: 13 residues. The chain's CDR3 is CASSYYRGDGYTF. The CDR3 bases are TGTGCCAGCAGTTACTACAGGGGAGACGGCTACACCTTC.

The genes are TRBV5-1 and TRBJ2-7, with 7 bases identical to TRBD1. J lost 3 bases, V lost 1 base, and 4 bases had no gene match. Germline V gene sequence: CDR1 SGHRS, CDR2 YFSETQ. The CDR3 loop spans 14 amino acids. CDR3 amino acids: CASSLRTGHYEQYF. In DNA form, the CDR3 reads TGCGCCAGCAGCTTGAGGACAGGCCACTACGAGCAGTACTTC.

The rearrangement links TRBV13 to TRBJ2-1; D gene unclear. Germline V CDR1 and CDR2: PRHDT, FYEKMQ (reference sequence). This CDR3 is built from 11 residues. Trimming cost V 6 bases and J 6 bases, with 6 bases left between them. The CDR3: CASRFGNEQFF. CDR3 nucleotides: TGTGCCAGCAGGTTCGGCAATGAGCAGTTCTTC.

This clone was seen more than once but under ten times. The chain employs TRBV5-1 and TRBJ1-2; D call uncertain. This CDR3 is built from 13 residues. Germline CDR1 reads SGHRS; CDR2 reads YFSETQ. The V and J ends lost 4 bases and 4 bases respectively, with 11 bases between them. The CDR3 bases are TGCGCCAGCAGCCACGGCACGGGCTATGGCTACACCTTC. As protein: CASSHGTGYGYTF.

The chain joins TRBV6-4 to TRBJ2-2; 7 nucleotides align to TRBD1. This CDR3 spans 15 amino acids. V lost 6 bases to trimming and J lost 1 base; unmatched junction nucleotides: 5. Per the germline V gene, CDR1 is MRHNA and CDR2 is SNTAGT. In DNA form, the CDR3 reads TGTGCCAGCAGCGATGGGACAGTGAACACCGGGGAGCTGTTTTTT. It encodes CASSDGTVNTGELFF.

The rearrangement joins TRBV30 to TRBJ2-1; 10 bases fit TRBD2. This CDR3 is 16 amino acids long. The germline V gene encodes CDR1 GTSNPN and CDR2 SVGIG (reference sequence). With 0 bases clipped from V and 8 bases from J, the junction kept 10 bases outside the gene matches. The CDR3 DNA follows: TGTGCCTGGAGTGTACCAGCGGGGGGGCTTTCCGATGAGCAGTTCTTC. This encodes CAWSVPAGGLSDEQFF. The full variable domain, rest sourced from reference TRBV30 and TRBJ2-1, is SQTIHQWPATLVQPVGSPLSLECTVEGTSNPNLYWYRQAAGRGLQLLFYSVGIGQISSEVPQNLSASRPQDRQFILSSKKLLLSDSGFYLCAWSVPAGGLSDEQFFGPGTRLTVL.

The chain couples TRBV11-1 to TRBJ2-1, with 9 bases fitting TRBD2. With V trimmed by 5 bases and J by 4 bases, 15 bases remained unmatched. The CDR3 is 18 amino acids. The V gene's germline CDR1 is SGHAT and CDR2 FQDESV (reference sequence). The CDR3, as DNA: TGTGCCAGCAGCCCCTTCGAAGGCTTAGCGGGGGTGTACAATGAGCAGTTCTTC. This codes for CASSPFEGLAGVYNEQFF.

The chain is built from TRBV7-6 and TRBJ2-3, with a tentative D call TRBD2 (5 bases). Trimming left V 5 bases short and J 8 bases short, with 11 bases between. The CDR3 loop spans 12 amino acids. Germline V lookup: CDR1 SGHVS, CDR2 FNYEAQ. The CDR3 is CASSPTTGTQYF. The CDR3, as DNA: TGTGCCAGCAGCCCGACTACCGGTACGCAGTATTTT.

As DNA, the CDR3 is TGTGCCAGCAGCCCCCGGGAACTGAACACTGAAGCTTTCTTT. Translation: CASSPRELNTEAFF. The chain is built from TRBV7-8 and TRBJ1-1; D is unresolved. Per germline, CDR1 SGHVS and CDR2 FQNEAQ. This CDR3 is built from 14 residues. The V and J ends lost 5 bases and 0 bases respectively, with 10 bases between them.

In this sample, this clone turned up a few times. This chain connects TRBV7-9 to TRBJ1-4, with D possibly being TRBD1 (5 bases). With 5 bases removed from V and 8 bases from J, the gap between germline ends came to 15 bases. In germline, CDR1 is SEHNR, CDR2 FQNEAQ (reference sequence). The length of the CDR3 is 14 residues. CDR3 amino acids: CASSPGTEGEKLFF. CDR3 nucleotide sequence: TGTGCCAGCAGCCCCGGGACGGAGGGAGAAAAACTGTTTTTT.

The chain carries TRBV2 and TRBJ2-1; 9 bases agree with TRBD1. The CDR3 has 14 amino acids. Germline CDR1 is SNHLY and CDR2 is FYNNEI. J gave up 8 bases and V 3 bases, and 5 bases lay outside the gene matches. CDR3 in DNA: TGTGCCAGCAGTGACCGGACAGGGGAGGATGAGCAGTTCTTC. Translation gives CASSDRTGEDEQFF.